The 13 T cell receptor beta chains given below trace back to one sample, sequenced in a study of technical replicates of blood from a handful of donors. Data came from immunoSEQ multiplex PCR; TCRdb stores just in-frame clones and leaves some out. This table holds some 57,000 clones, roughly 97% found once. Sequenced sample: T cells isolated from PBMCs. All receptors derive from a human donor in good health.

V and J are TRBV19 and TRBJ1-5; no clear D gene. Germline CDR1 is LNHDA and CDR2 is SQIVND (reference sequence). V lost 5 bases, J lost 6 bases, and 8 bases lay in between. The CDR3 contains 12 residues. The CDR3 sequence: CASSYLGQPQHF. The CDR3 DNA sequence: TGTGCCAGTAGTTACCTCGGTCAGCCCCAGCATTTT. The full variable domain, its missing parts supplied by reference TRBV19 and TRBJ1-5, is DGGITQSPKYLFRKEGQNVTLSCEQNLNHDAMYWYRQDPGQGLRLIYYSQIVNDFQKGDIAEGYSVSREKKESFPLTVTSAQKNPTAFYLCASSYLGQPQHFGDGTRLSIL.

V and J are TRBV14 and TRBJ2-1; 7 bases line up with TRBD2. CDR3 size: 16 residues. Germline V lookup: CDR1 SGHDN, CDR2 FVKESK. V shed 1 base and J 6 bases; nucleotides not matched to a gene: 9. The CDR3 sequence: CASSQVGGRARNEQFF. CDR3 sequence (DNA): TGTGCCAGCAGCCAAGTTGGAGGGAGGGCCCGCAATGAGCAGTTCTTC.

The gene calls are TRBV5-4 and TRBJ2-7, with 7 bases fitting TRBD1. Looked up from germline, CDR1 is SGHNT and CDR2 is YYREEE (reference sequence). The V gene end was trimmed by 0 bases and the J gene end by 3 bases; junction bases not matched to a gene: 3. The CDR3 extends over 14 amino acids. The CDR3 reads CASSLGQGVYEQYF. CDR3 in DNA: TGTGCCAGCAGCTTGGGGCAGGGGGTCTACGAGCAGTACTTC.

CDR3 protein: CASSVGQSLHEQYF. The DNA for the CDR3 is TGTGCCAGCAGCGTGGGACAGTCCCTCCACGAGCAGTACTTC. This chain joins TRBV9 and TRBJ2-7; 7 nucleotides match TRBD1. The CDR3 is 14 residues long. Germline values: CDR1 SGDLS, CDR2 YYNGEE. V lost 2 bases, J lost 5 bases, and 7 bases stayed unmatched.

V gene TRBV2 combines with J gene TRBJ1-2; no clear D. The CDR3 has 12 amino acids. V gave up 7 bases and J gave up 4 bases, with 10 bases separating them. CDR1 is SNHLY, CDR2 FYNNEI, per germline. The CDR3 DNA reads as TGTGCCAGCACGGCGGGTGGCTATGGCTACACCTTC. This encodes CASTAGGYGYTF.

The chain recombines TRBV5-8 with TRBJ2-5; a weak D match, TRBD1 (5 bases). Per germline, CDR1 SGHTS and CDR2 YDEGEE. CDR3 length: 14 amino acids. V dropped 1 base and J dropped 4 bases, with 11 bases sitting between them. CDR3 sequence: CASSLQEGVETQYF. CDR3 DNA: TGTGCCAGCAGCTTGCAGGAAGGGGTAGAGACCCAGTACTTC. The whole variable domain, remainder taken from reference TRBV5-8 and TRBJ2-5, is EAGVTQSPTHLIKTRGQQATLRCSPISGHTSVYWYQQALGLGLQFLLWYDEGEERNRGNFPPRFSGRQFPNYSSELNVNALELEDSALYLCASSLQEGVETQYFGPGTRLLVL.

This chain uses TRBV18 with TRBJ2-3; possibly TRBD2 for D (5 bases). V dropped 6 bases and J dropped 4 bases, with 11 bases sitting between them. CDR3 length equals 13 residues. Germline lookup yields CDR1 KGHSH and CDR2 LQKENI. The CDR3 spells CASSGSSADTQYF. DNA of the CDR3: TGTGCCAGCTCTGGGAGCTCGGCAGATACGCAGTATTTT.

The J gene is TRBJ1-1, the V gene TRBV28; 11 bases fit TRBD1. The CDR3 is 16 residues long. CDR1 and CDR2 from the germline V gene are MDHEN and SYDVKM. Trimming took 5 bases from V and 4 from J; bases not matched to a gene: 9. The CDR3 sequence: CASSPLGGQGVTEAFF. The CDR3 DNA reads TGTGCCAGCAGTCCCCTCGGGGGACAGGGGGTCACTGAAGCTTTCTTT.

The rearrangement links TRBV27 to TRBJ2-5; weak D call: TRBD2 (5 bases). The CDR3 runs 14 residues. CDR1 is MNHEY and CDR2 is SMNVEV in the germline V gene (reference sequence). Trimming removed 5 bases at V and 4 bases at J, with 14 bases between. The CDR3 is CASSLRVAGETQYF. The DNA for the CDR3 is TGTGCCAGCAGTCTACGTGTGGCGGGAGAGACCCAGTACTTC.

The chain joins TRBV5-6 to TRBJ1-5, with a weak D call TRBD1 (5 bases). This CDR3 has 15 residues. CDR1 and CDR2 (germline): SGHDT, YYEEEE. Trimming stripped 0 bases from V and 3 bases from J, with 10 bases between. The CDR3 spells CASSLADTDNQPQHF. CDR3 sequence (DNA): TGTGCCAGCAGCTTGGCGGACACTGACAATCAGCCCCAGCATTTT.

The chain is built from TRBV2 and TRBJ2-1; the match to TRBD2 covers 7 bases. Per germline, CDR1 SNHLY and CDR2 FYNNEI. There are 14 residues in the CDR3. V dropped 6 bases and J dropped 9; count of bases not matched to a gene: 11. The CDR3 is CASSLSGTLPEQFF. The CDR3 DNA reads TGTGCCAGCAGCCTGAGCGGGACCCTCCCTGAGCAGTTCTTC.

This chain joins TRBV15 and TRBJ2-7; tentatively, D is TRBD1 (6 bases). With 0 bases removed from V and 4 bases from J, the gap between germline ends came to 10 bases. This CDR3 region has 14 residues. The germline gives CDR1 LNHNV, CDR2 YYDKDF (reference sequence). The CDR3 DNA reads TGTGCCACCAGCAGAGAGGGCAGGGGATACGAGCAGTACTTC. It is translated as CATSREGRGYEQYF.

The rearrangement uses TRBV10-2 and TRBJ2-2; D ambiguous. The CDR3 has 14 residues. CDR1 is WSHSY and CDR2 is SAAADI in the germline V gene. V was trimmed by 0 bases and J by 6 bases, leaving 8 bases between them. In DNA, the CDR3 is TGCGCCAGCAGTGAGTCTAATCGGGCCGGGGAGCTGTTTTTT. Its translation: CASSESNRAGELFF.